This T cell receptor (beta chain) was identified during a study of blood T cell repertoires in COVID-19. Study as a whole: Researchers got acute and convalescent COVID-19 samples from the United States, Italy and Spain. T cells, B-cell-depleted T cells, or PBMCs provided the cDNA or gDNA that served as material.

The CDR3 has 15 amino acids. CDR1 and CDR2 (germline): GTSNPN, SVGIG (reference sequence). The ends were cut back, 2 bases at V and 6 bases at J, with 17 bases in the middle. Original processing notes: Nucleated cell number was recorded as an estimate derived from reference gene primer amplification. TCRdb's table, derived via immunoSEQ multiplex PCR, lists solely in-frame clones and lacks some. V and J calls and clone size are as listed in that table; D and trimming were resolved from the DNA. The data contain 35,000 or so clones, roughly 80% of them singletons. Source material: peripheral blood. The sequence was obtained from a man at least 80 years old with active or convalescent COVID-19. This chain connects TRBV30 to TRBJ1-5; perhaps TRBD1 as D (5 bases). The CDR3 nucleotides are TGTGCCTGGAGTACCTTGGGAGGGGAGGGTCAGCCCCAGCATTTT. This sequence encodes CAWSTLGGEGQPQHF.